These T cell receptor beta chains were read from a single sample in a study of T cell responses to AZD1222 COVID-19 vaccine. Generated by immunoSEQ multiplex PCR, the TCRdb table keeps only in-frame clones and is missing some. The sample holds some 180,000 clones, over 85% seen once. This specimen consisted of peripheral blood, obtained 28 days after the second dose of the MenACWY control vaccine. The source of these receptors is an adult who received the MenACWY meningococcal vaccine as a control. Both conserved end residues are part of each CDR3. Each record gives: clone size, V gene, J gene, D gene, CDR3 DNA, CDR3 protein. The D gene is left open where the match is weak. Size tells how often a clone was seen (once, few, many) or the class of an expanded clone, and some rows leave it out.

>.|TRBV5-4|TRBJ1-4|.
TGTGCCAGCAGCTCCGGACAGACTAATGAAAAACTGTTTTTT
CASSSGQTNEKLFF
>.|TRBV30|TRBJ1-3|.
TGTGCCTGGTCCATGAGCTCTGGAAACACCATATATTTT
CAWSMSSGNTIYF
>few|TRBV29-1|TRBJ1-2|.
TGCAGCGGTATAGGGACTAACTATGGCTACACCTTC
CSGIGTNYGYTF
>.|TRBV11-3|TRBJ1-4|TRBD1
TGTGCCAGCACCGTCCGGGACAGGGTACGTGAAAAACTGTTTTTT
CASTVRDRVREKLFF
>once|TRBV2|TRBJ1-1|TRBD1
TGTGCCAGCAGTCGACAGGGGGCTCCACGGGGCACTGAAGCTTTCTTT
CASSRQGAPRGTEAFF
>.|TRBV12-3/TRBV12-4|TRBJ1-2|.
TGTGCCAGCAGCCAAAGTCTTAACTATGGCTACACCTTC
CASSQSLNYGYTF
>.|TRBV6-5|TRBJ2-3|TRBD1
TGTGCCAGCAGTTTAGGACAGGGGCTCACAGATACGCAGTATTTT
CASSLGQGLTDTQYF
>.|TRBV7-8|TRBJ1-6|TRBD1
TGTGCCAGCAGCCTGGGACAGGGGGGTAGCTCCTATAATTCACCCCTCCACTTT
CASSLGQGGSSYNSPLHF
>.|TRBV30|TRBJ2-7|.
TGTGCCGTCCGGGACCGAAACTCCTACGAGCAGTACTTC
CAVRDRNSYEQYF
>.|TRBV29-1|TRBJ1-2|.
TGCAGTGGATTCGGGGGGGCCTATGGCTACACCTTC
CSGFGGAYGYTF
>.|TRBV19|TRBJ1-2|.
TGTGCCAGTAGTATAGTCGACGGTGGCTACACCTTC
CASSIVDGGYTF
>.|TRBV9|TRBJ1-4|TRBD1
TGTGCCAGCAGCCCCAGGGACAGGCTAGGGGGAAAACTGTTTTTT
CASSPRDRLGGKLFF
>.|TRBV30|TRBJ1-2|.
TGTGCCTGGACCCCGGGGGGTAGATCTGGCTACACCTTC
CAWTPGGRSGYTF
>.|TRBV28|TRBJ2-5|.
TGTGCCAGCACCCCACCCGGGGTTCCAAGAGAGACCCAGTACTTC
CASTPPGVPRETQYF
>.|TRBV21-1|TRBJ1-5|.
TGTGCCAGCAGCAAGATCAGACGACCCAGTAGGGATCAGCCCCAGCATTTT
CASSKIRRPSRDQPQHF
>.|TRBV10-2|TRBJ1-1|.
TGCGCCAACAGAGAAACCGGGACCAGGAACACTGAAGCTTTCTTT
CANRETGTRNTEAFF
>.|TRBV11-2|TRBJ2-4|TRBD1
TGTGCCAGCAGCTTAATCGTCGGGACAGTTTTTGGCATTCAGTACTTC
CASSLIVGTVFGIQYF
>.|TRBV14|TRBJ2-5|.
TGTGCCAGCAGCCATAACCGAGGAGCGGTCCAAGAGACCCAGTACTTC
CASSHNRGAVQETQYF
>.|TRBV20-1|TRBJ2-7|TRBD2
TGCAGTGCTAGTCTGGCGGGGGTCTCCTACGAGCAGTACTTC
CSASLAGVSYEQYF
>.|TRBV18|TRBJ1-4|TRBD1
TGTGCCAGCTCACCACCGGTATTACACAGGGGGCCTGAAAAACTGTTTTTT
CASSPPVLHRGPEKLFF
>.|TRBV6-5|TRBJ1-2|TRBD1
TGTGCCAGCAAGGACAGGGAGAACTATGGCTACACCTTC
CASKDRENYGYTF
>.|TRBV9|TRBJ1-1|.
TGTGCCAGCAGCAGGACGGGGAGCATGAACACTGAAGCTTTCTTT
CASSRTGSMNTEAFF
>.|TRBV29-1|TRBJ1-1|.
TGCAGCGTTACCAAGGGTCGGGTGAACACTGAAGCTTTCTTT
CSVTKGRVNTEAFF
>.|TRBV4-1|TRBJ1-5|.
TGCGCCAGCAGCCAAGAAGTTGGCAGTAAGCCCCAGCATTTT
CASSQEVGSKPQHF
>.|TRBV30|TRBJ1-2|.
TGTGCCTGGAGTCAGGGTAGCTATGGCTACACCTTC
CAWSQGSYGYTF
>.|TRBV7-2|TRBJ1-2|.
TGTGCCAGCAGCCCTAACACCTATGGCTACACCTTC
CASSPNTYGYTF
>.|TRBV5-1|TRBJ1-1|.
TGCGCCAGCAGCCTACCGCCGTACACTGAAGCTTTCTTT
CASSLPPYTEAFF
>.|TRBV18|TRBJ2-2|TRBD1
TGTGCCAGCTCACCAAGACAGGGCGGGGAGCTGTTTTTT
CASSPRQGGELFF
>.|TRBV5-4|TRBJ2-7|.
TGTGCCAGCAGCTTGGAATGGGCCTACGAGCAGTACTTC
CASSLEWAYEQYF
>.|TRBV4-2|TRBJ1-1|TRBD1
TGTGCCAGCAGCCAAAACCCGACAGGGAAGACTGAAGCTTTCTTT
CASSQNPTGKTEAFF
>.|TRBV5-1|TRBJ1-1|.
TGCGCCAGCAGCTCCATCATGAACACTGAAGCTTTCTTT
CASSSIMNTEAFF
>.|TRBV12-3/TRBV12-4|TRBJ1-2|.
TGTGCCAGCAGCTCCACCTATGGCTACACCTTC
CASSSTYGYTF